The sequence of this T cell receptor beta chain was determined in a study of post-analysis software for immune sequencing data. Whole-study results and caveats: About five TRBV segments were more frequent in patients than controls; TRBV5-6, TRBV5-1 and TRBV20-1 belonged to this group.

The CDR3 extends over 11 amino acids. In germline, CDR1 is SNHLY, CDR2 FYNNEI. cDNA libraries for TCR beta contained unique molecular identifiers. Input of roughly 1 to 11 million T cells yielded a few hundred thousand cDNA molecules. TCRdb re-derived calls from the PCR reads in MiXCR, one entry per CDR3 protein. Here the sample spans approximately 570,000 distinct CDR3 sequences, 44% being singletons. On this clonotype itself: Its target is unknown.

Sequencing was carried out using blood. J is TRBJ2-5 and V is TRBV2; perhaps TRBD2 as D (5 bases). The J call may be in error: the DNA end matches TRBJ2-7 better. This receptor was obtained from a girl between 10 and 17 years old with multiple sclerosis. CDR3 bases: TGTGCCATCCAACTAGTCTCCGAGCAGTACTTC. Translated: CAIQLVSEQYF.